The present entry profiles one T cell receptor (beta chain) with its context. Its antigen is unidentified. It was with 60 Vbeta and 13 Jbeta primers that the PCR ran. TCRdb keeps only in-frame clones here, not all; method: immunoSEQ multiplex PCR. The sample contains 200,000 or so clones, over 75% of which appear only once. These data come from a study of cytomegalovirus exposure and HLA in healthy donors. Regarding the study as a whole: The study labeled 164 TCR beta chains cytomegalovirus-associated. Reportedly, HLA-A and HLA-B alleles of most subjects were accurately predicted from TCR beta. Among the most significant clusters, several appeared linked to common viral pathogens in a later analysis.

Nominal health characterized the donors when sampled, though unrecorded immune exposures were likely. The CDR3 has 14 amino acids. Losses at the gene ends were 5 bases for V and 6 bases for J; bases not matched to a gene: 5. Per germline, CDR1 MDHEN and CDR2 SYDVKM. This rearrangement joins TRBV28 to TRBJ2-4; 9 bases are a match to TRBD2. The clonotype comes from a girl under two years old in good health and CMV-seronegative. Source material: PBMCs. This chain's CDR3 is CASSDSGGVNIQYF. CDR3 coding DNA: TGTGCCAGCAGTGATAGCGGGGGAGTAAACATTCAGTACTTC.